These T cell receptor beta chains were read from a single sample in a study of blood T cell repertoires in COVID-19. Here immunoSEQ multiplex PCR was the method, and the copy in TCRdb shows in-frame clones only, minus some. The data show roughly 270,000 clones, with roughly 85% seen just once and around 5.5% held by the top ten. Sequences were obtained from peripheral blood. These receptors were collected from a man between 50 and 59 years old with active or convalescent COVID-19. CDR3s include the opening cysteine and the closing phenylalanine or tryptophan. A D gene is named only where the DNA matches it firmly. A clone size is listed for some rows: how often the clone was seen (once, few, many), or a class if it is expanded.

J,D,V,size,CDR3,DNA
TRBJ1-1,TRBD1,TRBV18,NA,CASSPGTGIEAFF,TGTGCCAGCTCGCCCGGGACAGGGATTGAAGCTTTCTTT
TRBJ2-5,TRBD1,TRBV11-2,NA,CASSFPQGAWETQYF,TGTGCCAGCAGCTTTCCCCAGGGGGCCTGGGAGACCCAGTACTTC
TRBJ2-1,NA,TRBV28,NA,CASIGGTTFTSEQFF,TGTGCCAGCATAGGTGGTACTACCTTTACAAGTGAGCAGTTCTTC
TRBJ1-2,TRBD1,TRBV27,NA,CASSPSTGNGYTF,TGTGCCAGCAGTCCGTCGACAGGGAACGGCTACACCTTC
TRBJ1-2,TRBD1,TRBV30,NA,CAWWDREDYTF,TGTGCCTGGTGGGACAGGGAAGACTACACCTTC
TRBJ1-3,NA,TRBV5-1,few,CASSLGPGNGNTIYF,TGCGCCAGCAGCTTGGGGCCAGGGAATGGAAACACCATATATTTT
TRBJ2-2,TRBD2,TRBV13,NA,CASSLSGLVNTGELFF,TGTGCCAGCAGCTTGTCGGGACTAGTGAACACCGGGGAGCTGTTTTTT
TRBJ2-7,NA,TRBV4-2,NA,CASSQEGVEQYF,TGTGCCAGCAGCCAAGAGGGAGTCGAGCAGTACTTC
TRBJ2-7,NA,TRBV4-1,NA,CASSQGQTGSYEQYF,TGCGCCAGCAGCCAAGGTCAGACCGGGTCCTACGAGCAGTACTTC
TRBJ2-1,NA,TRBV6-2/TRBV6-3,few,CASSYGGLRNEQFF,TGTGCCAGCAGTTATGGAGGGTTGCGCAATGAGCAGTTCTTC
TRBJ2-1,TRBD2,TRBV30,NA,CAWIGLEGEQFF,TGTGCCTGGATCGGACTAGAGGGAGAGCAGTTCTTC
TRBJ2-2,TRBD2,TRBV7-9,NA,CASSGPGGSNTGELFF,TGTGCCAGCAGCGGCCCCGGGGGGTCGAACACCGGGGAGCTGTTTTTT
TRBJ2-3,NA,TRBV29-1,NA,CSVKERTQYF,TGCAGCGTTAAGGAGAGAACGCAGTATTTT
TRBJ1-1,NA,TRBV5-5,NA,CASSLFILTDTEAFF,TGTGCCAGCAGCCTTTTTATTCTAACGGACACTGAAGCTTTCTTT
TRBJ2-5,TRBD2,TRBV7-9,NA,CASSWRETQETQYF,TGTGCCAGCAGCTGGCGGGAGACCCAAGAGACCCAGTACTTC
TRBJ2-1,TRBD2,TRBV4-1,NA,CASSQRSAERDYRGEQFF,TGCGCCAGCAGCCAAAGGTCGGCGGAAAGGGACTACCGGGGTGAGCAGTTCTTC
TRBJ2-7,NA,TRBV12-3/TRBV12-4,NA,CASSLGQTYEQYF,TGTGCCAGCAGTTTAGGACAGACCTACGAGCAGTACTTC
TRBJ2-7,NA,TRBV30,NA,CACLQGYSYEQYF,TGTGCCTGCTTACAGGGATACTCCTACGAGCAGTACTTC
TRBJ2-4,TRBD2,TRBV9,NA,CASSPTSAYSTAKNIQYF,TGTGCCAGCAGCCCAACTAGCGCCTACTCCACGGCCAAAAACATTCAGTACTTC
TRBJ2-1,TRBD2,TRBV3-1/TRBV3-2,once,CASSQLAGVQEQFF,TGTGCCAGCAGCCAACTAGCGGGAGTGCAGGAGCAGTTCTTC
TRBJ2-2,NA,TRBV19,NA,CASTPGVRRDNTGELFF,TGTGCCAGTACCCCGGGGGTTCGCAGGGATAACACCGGGGAGCTGTTTTTT
TRBJ1-2,TRBD1,TRBV29-1,NA,CSVPTWTGDGYTF,TGCAGCGTTCCTACCTGGACAGGGGATGGCTACACCTTC
TRBJ1-5,TRBD1,TRBV2,once,CASSAQGKGNQPQHF,TGTGCCAGCAGTGCACAGGGGAAGGGCAATCAGCCCCAGCATTTT
TRBJ1-2,NA,TRBV10-3,once,CATGGGTPGGGYTF,TGTGCCACGGGCGGCGGGACTCCGGGCGGTGGCTACACCTTC
TRBJ2-7,TRBD1,TRBV18,NA,CASSPQGARTYEQYF,TGTGCCAGCTCACCCCAGGGGGCGCGGACCTACGAGCAGTACTTC
TRBJ1-1,TRBD1,TRBV4-1,NA,CASSPGTGGVNTEAFF,TGCGCCAGCAGCCCAGGGACAGGGGGAGTGAACACTGAAGCTTTCTTT
TRBJ1-1,NA,TRBV15,NA,CATSTYRDEAFF,TGTGCCACCAGCACCTACAGGGATGAAGCTTTCTTT
TRBJ2-1,NA,TRBV7-9,NA,CASSPRGISYNEQFF,TGTGCCAGCAGCCCTCGCGGGATCTCCTACAATGAGCAGTTCTTC
TRBJ1-6,NA,TRBV28,NA,CASGIGQGNSPLHF,TGTGCCAGTGGCATCGGGCAGGGGAATTCACCCCTCCACTTT
TRBJ1-6,NA,TRBV28,NA,CASRQDTASNSPLHF,TGTGCCAGCAGACAGGACACGGCCTCGAATTCACCCCTCCACTTT
TRBJ1-1,TRBD1,TRBV5-8,NA,CASSFNRGIGTEAFF,TGTGCCAGCAGCTTTAACAGGGGTATCGGCACTGAAGCTTTCTTT
TRBJ2-1,TRBD2,TRBV19,NA,CASSARELVYNEQFF,TGTGCCAGTAGTGCGCGGGAGTTGGTATACAATGAGCAGTTCTTC
TRBJ1-2,TRBD1,TRBV18,few,CASSPSTGNYGYTF,TGTGCCAGCTCACCGTCGACAGGGAACTATGGCTACACCTTC
TRBJ2-3,TRBD2,TRBV5-1,NA,CASSLDAAGGAPDTQYF,TGCGCCAGCAGCTTGGATGCCGCGGGAGGGGCCCCAGATACGCAGTATTTT
TRBJ1-1,TRBD1,TRBV15,NA,CATSRAPGTGDTEAFF,TGTGCCACCAGCAGAGCCCCCGGGACAGGGGACACTGAAGCTTTCTTT
TRBJ1-5,NA,TRBV19,NA,CASGTPYSNQPQHF,TGTGCCAGCGGGACACCCTATAGCAATCAGCCCCAGCATTTT
TRBJ2-7,NA,TRBV7-9,few,CASSSVSSYEQYF,TGTGCCAGCAGCTCAGTTTCCTCTTACGAGCAGTACTTC